Presented here are 28 T cell receptor beta chains from one specimen sequenced in a study of OX40 agonist ivuxolimab in advanced cancers. Produced via immunoSEQ multiplex PCR; TCRdb's table is partial and in-frame only. Of around 33,000 clones listed, nearly 95% were seen once; the top ten hold less than 5%. The sequencing here drew on CD4+ or CD8+ T cells sorted from blood, taken in a trial of the OX40 agonist ivuxolimab. These receptors originate from an adult with an advanced solid tumor such as melanoma, head and neck, liver or kidney cancer.

The V and J genes are TRBV7-9 and TRBJ2-5; TRBD1 agrees at 7 bases. The CDR3 runs 15 residues. Germline lookup yields CDR1 SEHNR and CDR2 FQNEAQ (reference sequence). The trim removed 4 bases at V and 1 base at J, leaving 6 bases unmatched. The CDR3 DNA is TGTGCCAGCAGCTGGGGACAGTCCTTCCAAGAGACCCAGTACTTC. Amino acids: CASSWGQSFQETQYF.

CDR3 in amino acids: CASSLYEGSDTQYF. The CDR3 DNA reads as TGTGCCAGCAGCTTATATGAGGGCTCAGATACGCAGTATTTT. This chain uses TRBV11-2 with TRBJ2-3, with D perhaps TRBD2 (5 bases). V was shortened by 2 bases and J by 4 bases, with 10 bases between the two germline ends. CDR3 length: 14 residues. Germline V CDR1 and CDR2: SGHAT, FQNNGV.

J is TRBJ2-5 and V is TRBV4-2; D is perhaps TRBD1 (6 bases). Germline lookup yields CDR1 LGHNA and CDR2 YNFKEQ. Between the trimmed V and J ends, which lost 0 bases and 4 bases, there was a span of 9 bases. CDR3 length equals 14 residues. CDR3 in DNA: TGTGCCAGCAGCCAAGATCCAGGGGCAGAGACCCAGTACTTC. It specifies CASSQDPGAETQYF.

The chain employs TRBV27 and TRBJ1-1, with 8 bases lining up with TRBD1. The CDR3 is 13 residues long. Unmatched junction bases numbered 4, after V lost 5 bases and J lost 5 bases. Germline V gene sequence: CDR1 MNHEY, CDR2 SMNVEV (reference sequence). The CDR3 bases are TGTGCCAGCAGTCGACAGGGGTTGACTGAAGCTTTCTTT. As protein: CASSRQGLTEAFF.

Here the CDR3 reads CASSPFAGLQQNSPLHF. Written as DNA, the CDR3 is TGTGCCAGCAGCCCATTTGCAGGGTTGCAGCAAAATTCACCCCTCCACTTT. This chain connects TRBV11-2 to TRBJ1-6, with D possibly TRBD1 on 5 matching bases. CDR1 and CDR2 (germline): SGHAT, FQNNGV. The CDR3 totals 17 residues. V shed 5 bases and J shed 7 bases, with 21 bases lying between them.

The V and J genes are TRBV30 and TRBJ1-6; D call uncertain. Germline assignment: CDR1 GTSNPN and CDR2 SVGIG (reference sequence). Trimming pared 5 bases from V and 6 bases from J, leaving 11 bases between. There are 13 residues in the CDR3. The DNA for the CDR3 is TGTGCCTGGGAAAGGACCTCTAATTCACCCCTCCACTTT. It codes for CAWERTSNSPLHF.

The J gene is TRBJ1-1, the V gene TRBV5-6; D gene uncertain. Germline V gives CDR1 SGHDT, CDR2 YYEEEE. V was trimmed by 3 bases and J by 4 bases, leaving 16 bases between them. The CDR3 consists of 15 residues. DNA for the CDR3: TGTGCCAGCAGCTCCGCCACGGCCGCGGGCACTGAAGCTTTCTTT. It translates to CASSSATAAGTEAFF. Variable domain in full (rest from reference TRBV5-6 and TRBJ1-1): DAGVTQSPTHLIKTRGQQVTLRCSPKSGHDTVSWYQQALGQGPQFIFQYYEEEERQRGNFPDRFSGHQFPNYSSELNVNALLLGDSALYLCASSSATAAGTEAFFGQGTRLTVV.

This clone was detected once. The gene calls are TRBV13 and TRBJ1-1, with D hard to call. V gave up 0 bases and J gave up 1 base, with 9 bases separating them. CDR1 PRHDT and CDR2 FYEKMQ come from the germline V gene (reference sequence). The CDR3 runs 15 residues. The DNA of the CDR3 is TGTGCCAGCAGCTTAGGTGGGAACACGAACACTGAAGCTTTCTTT. This codes for CASSLGGNTNTEAFF.

This clone has only a few counts. The chain links TRBV7-9 to TRBJ2-3; TRBD1 matches 8 bases. The CDR3 covers 15 residues. Germline CDR1 reads SEHNR; CDR2 reads FQNEAQ (reference sequence). Trimming at V came to 4 bases and at J to 1 base, leaving 4 bases not matched to a gene. CDR3 protein: CASSSTGDRTDTQYF. For the CDR3, the DNA is TGTGCCAGCAGCTCGACAGGGGACCGCACAGATACGCAGTATTTT. Full variable domain (remainder filled in from reference TRBV7-9 and TRBJ2-3): DTGVSQNPRHKITKRGQNVTFRCDPISEHNRLYWYRQTLGQGPEFLTYFQNEAQLEKSRLLSDRFSAERPKGSFSTLEIQRTEQGDSAMYLCASSSTGDRTDTQYFGPGTRLTVL.

The chain employs TRBV9 and TRBJ1-3; the match to TRBD1 covers 12 bases. In germline, CDR1 is SGDLS, CDR2 YYNGEE. V lost 0 bases and J lost 5; bases outside the gene matches: 9. This CDR3 has 18 amino acids. For the CDR3, the DNA is TGTGCCAGCAGCGTAGCGGTAGGGGACAGGGGGCCCAGAAACACCATATATTTT. Translation: CASSVAVGDRGPRNTIYF. Variable domain in full (rest from reference TRBV9 and TRBJ1-3): DSGVTQTPKHLITATGQRVTLRCSPRSGDLSVYWYQQSLDQGLQFLIQYYNGEERAKGNILERFSAQQFPDLHSELNLSSLELGDSALYFCASSVAVGDRGPRNTIYFGEGSWLTVV.

This chain uses TRBV12-2 with TRBJ1-4. TRBV12-2 corresponds to a pseudogene. The CDR3 sequence is 9 residues long. CDR3 in DNA: TGTGCAAGTCGCTTAGCGGGGGTTTTT. Translating gives CASRLAGVF.

The sample holds a few counts of this clone. V usage is TRBV28 and J usage is TRBJ1-1, with D uncertain. Trimming took 6 bases from V and 7 from J, leaving 6 bases between them. In germline, CDR1 is MDHEN, CDR2 SYDVKM. The CDR3 runs 10 residues. The CDR3 sequence: CASSGYEAFF. CDR3 sequence (DNA): TGTGCCAGCAGCGGGTATGAAGCTTTCTTT.

The V gene is TRBV29-1, the J gene TRBJ1-1, with 7 nucleotides matching TRBD1. J was trimmed by 5 bases and V by 7 bases; bases with no gene match: 10. CDR1 and CDR2 from the germline V gene are SQVTM and ANQGSEA. The CDR3 runs 13 residues. Here the CDR3 DNA reads TGCAGCGGGGGACAGTCGAGTATGACTGAAGCTTTCTTT. It translates to CSGGQSSMTEAFF.

By frequency in the sample, this clone is hyperexpanded (1% or more). This chain joins TRBV4-2 and TRBJ2-3; the D gene is possibly TRBD2 (6 bases). Germline lookup yields CDR1 LGHNA and CDR2 YNFKEQ. The ends were cut back, 0 bases at V and 2 bases at J, with 12 bases in the middle. The CDR3 runs to 16 residues. The CDR3 region is CASSQEQGGVTDTQYF. The CDR3 nucleotides are TGTGCCAGCAGCCAAGAGCAGGGAGGCGTCACAGATACGCAGTATTTT.

The genes are TRBV2 and TRBJ1-4, with unresolved D. V lost 2 bases to trimming and J lost 6 bases, with 4 bases between them. This CDR3 is built from 12 residues. The germline V gene encodes CDR1 SNHLY and CDR2 FYNNEI. In nucleotides, the CDR3 is TGTGCCAGCAGTGAACAAGATGAAAAACTGTTTTTT. This gives the protein CASSEQDEKLFF. The variable domain in full, completed from reference TRBV2 and TRBJ1-4, reads EPEVTQTPSHQVTQMGQEVILRCVPISNHLYFYWYRQILGQKVEFLVSFYNNEISEKSEIFDDQFSVERPDGSNFTLKIRSTKLEDSAMYFCASSEQDEKLFFGSGTQLSVL.

V and J are TRBV7-9 and TRBJ2-3; D gene ambiguous. There are 13 residues in the CDR3. Between the trimmed V and J ends, which lost 1 base and 2 bases, there was a span of 4 bases. Per the germline V gene, CDR1 is SEHNR and CDR2 is FQNEAQ (reference sequence). CDR3 sequence: CASSLDVTDTQYF. Here the CDR3 DNA reads TGTGCCAGCAGCTTAGACGTCACAGATACGCAGTATTTT. The full variable domain, rest sourced from reference TRBV7-9 and TRBJ2-3, is DTGVSQNPRHKITKRGQNVTFRCDPISEHNRLYWYRQTLGQGPEFLTYFQNEAQLEKSRLLSDRFSAERPKGSFSTLEIQRTEQGDSAMYLCASSLDVTDTQYFGPGTRLTVL.

The chain uses TRBV28 and TRBJ1-5; D uncertain. CDR3 length: 14 residues. V shed 3 bases and J shed 4 bases, with 10 bases lying between them. Germline CDR1 and CDR2: MDHEN and SYDVKM. CDR3 nucleotide sequence: TGTGCCAGCAGTTTCGGCCTGGTTAATCAGCCCCAGCATTTT. The encoded protein is CASSFGLVNQPQHF.

The genes are TRBV5-6 and TRBJ2-3; possible D gene TRBD2, 5 bases. The germline CDR1 and CDR2 sequences are SGHDT and YYEEEE. This CDR3 is 13 amino acids long. The V end lost 5 bases, the J end lost 2 bases, and 9 bases lay between the germline ends. CDR3 region: CASRLRDTDTQYF. CDR3 nucleotide sequence: TGTGCCAGCAGGTTACGGGACACAGATACGCAGTATTTT.

The chain carries TRBV5-1 and TRBJ2-5, with unresolved D. Germline CDR1 and CDR2: SGHRS and YFSETQ. This CDR3 comprises 11 residues. Trimming shortened V by 3 bases and J by 2 bases, and 2 bases separated the two germline ends. The CDR3 nucleotides are TGCGCCAGCAGCTCACAAGAGACCCAGTACTTC. Amino acids: CASSSQETQYF.

The chain links TRBV7-2 to TRBJ2-1; D possibly matches TRBD1 or TRBD2 (5 bases each). Looked up from germline, CDR1 is SGHTA and CDR2 is FQGNSA. The length of the CDR3 is 15 residues. The V and J ends lost 1 base and 6 bases respectively, with 13 bases between them. The CDR3 DNA is TGTGCCAGCAGCTTAGAGGGGCTCGGGACCAATGAGCAGTTCTTC. Its protein is CASSLEGLGTNEQFF.

V usage is TRBV18 and J usage is TRBJ2-6; the match to TRBD2 covers 7 bases. This CDR3 has 15 amino acids. Looked up from germline, CDR1 is KGHSH and CDR2 is LQKENI. V dropped 5 bases and J dropped 2; count of bases not matched to a gene: 3. CDR3 in amino acids: CASSGGETGANVLTF. The CDR3 DNA sequence: TGTGCCAGCTCAGGGGGGGAAACTGGGGCCAACGTCCTGACTTTC.

The chain employs TRBV27 and TRBJ2-5; D may correspond to TRBD1 or TRBD2 (5 bases each). Germline lookup yields CDR1 MNHEY and CDR2 SMNVEV (reference sequence). The CDR3 runs 13 residues. V was pared by 5 bases and J by 4 bases, with 11 bases between. CDR3 sequence: CASSPLGTETQYF. The CDR3 bases are TGTGCCAGCAGTCCTTTAGGGACAGAGACCCAGTACTTC.

V usage is TRBV6-6 and J usage is TRBJ1-2; 8 nucleotides agree with TRBD1. The CDR3 covers 13 residues. Germline V gene lookup returns CDR1 MNHNY and CDR2 SVGAGI (reference sequence). V lost 7 bases and J lost 6; bases outside the gene matches: 7. For the CDR3, the DNA is TGTGCCAGCACGAAGGACAGGGCTGATGGCTACACCTTC. Its translation is CASTKDRADGYTF.

This chain connects TRBV25-1 to TRBJ2-4; unclear D gene. Trimming pared 2 bases from V and 0 bases from J, leaving 11 bases between. In germline, CDR1 is MGHDK, CDR2 SYGVNS. The CDR3 is 16 amino acids. The CDR3 region has the DNA TGTGCCAGCAGTGAAACAACGGCTACAGCCAAAAACATTCAGTACTTC. Its protein product is CASSETTATAKNIQYF.

The DNA for the CDR3 is TGTGCCAGCAGCTTCTCGGGACTAGCGAATGAGCAGTTCTTC. Protein sequence: CASSFSGLANEQFF. J is TRBJ2-1 and V is TRBV7-3, with 10 bases aligning to TRBD2. This CDR3 has 14 residues. Germline V lookup: CDR1 SGHTA, CDR2 FQGTGA. J was trimmed by 7 bases and V by 3 bases; bases with no gene match: 3.

Turning to this clone: A junction end diverges from the germline sequence, so it may reflect a read error. The genes are TRBV18 and TRBJ2-5; D not certain. CDR3 length: 14 amino acids. The germline V gene has CDR1 KGHSH and CDR2 LQKENI. The CDR3 DNA sequence: TGTGCCAGCTCCCCACCGGTAGTGGGAGAGACCCAGTACTTC. This encodes CASSPPVVGETQYF.

The V and J genes are TRBV19 and TRBJ1-6; D might be TRBD1 (5 bases). The CDR3 is 13 residues long. Trimming pared 10 bases from V and 9 bases from J, leaving 16 bases between. Germline CDR1 and CDR2: LNHDA and SQIVND (reference sequence). The CDR3 DNA is TGTGCCAATAGAGACGGGGGGGGTTCACCCCTCCACTTT. Residues: CANRDGGGSPLHF.

The chain uses TRBV5-1 and TRBJ1-2, with D possibly TRBD1 on 6 matching bases. Deletions cut 4 bases from V and 3 bases from J, with 10 bases between. Germline-derived CDR1 and CDR2 are SGHRS and YFSETQ. The CDR3 loop spans 13 amino acids. CDR3 protein: CASSPAGDYGYTF. The CDR3 DNA is TGCGCCAGCAGCCCCGCAGGGGACTATGGCTACACCTTC.